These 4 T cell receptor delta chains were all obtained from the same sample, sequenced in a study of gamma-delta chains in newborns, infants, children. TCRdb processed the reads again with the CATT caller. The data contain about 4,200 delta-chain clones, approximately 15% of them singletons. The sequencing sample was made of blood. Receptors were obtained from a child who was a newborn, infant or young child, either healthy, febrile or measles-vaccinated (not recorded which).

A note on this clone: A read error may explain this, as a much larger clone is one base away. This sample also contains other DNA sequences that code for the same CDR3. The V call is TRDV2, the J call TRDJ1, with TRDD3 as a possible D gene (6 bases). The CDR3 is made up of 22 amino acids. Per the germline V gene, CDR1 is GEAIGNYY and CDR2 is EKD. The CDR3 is CACDTLFGTTAVRGNDTDKLIF. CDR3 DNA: TGTGCCTGCGACACCCTTTTTGGAACGACCGCCGTACGGGGGAACGACACCGATAAACTCATCTTT.

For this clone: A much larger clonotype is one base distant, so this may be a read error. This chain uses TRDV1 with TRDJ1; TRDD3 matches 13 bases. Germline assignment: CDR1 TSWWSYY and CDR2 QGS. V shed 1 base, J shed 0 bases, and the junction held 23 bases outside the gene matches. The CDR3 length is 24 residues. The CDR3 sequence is CALGEHISYVLYWGIRSNTDKLIF. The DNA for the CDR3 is TGTGCTCTTGGGGAACACATATCCTACGTCCTTTACTGGGGGATACGCAGTAACACCGATAAACTCATCTTT.

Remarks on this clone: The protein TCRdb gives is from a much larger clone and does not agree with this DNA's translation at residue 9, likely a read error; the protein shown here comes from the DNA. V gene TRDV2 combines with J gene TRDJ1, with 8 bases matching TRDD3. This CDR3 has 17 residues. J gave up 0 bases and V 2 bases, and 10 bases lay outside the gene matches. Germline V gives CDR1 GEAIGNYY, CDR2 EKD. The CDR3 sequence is CACDNVLGGTYTDKLIF. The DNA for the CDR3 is TGTGCCTGTGACAACGTACTGGGGGGTACGTACACCGATAAACTCATCTTT.

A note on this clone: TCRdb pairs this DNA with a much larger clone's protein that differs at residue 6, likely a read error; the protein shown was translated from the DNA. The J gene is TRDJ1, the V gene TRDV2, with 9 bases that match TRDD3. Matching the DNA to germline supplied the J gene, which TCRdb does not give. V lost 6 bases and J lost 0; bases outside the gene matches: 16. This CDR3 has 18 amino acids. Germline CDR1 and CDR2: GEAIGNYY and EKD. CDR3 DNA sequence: TGTGCCTGTTCTGTACGGGGGGATACACGCACCTACACCGATAAACTCATCTTT. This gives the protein CACSVRGDTRTYTDKLIF.